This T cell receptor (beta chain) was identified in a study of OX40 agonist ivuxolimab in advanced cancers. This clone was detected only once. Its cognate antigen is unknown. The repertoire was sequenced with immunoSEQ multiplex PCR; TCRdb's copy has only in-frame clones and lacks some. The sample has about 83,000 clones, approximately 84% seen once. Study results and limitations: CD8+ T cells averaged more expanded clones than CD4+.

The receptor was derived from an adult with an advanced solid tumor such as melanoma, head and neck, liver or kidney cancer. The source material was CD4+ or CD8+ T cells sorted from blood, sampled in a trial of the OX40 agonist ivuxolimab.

CDR3 sequence: CASSPRGLAGDEQYF. As DNA, the CDR3 is TGTGCCAGTAGTCCCCGGGGACTAGCGGGAGACGAGCAGTACTTC. J is TRBJ2-7 and V is TRBV19; 14 nucleotides line up with TRBD2. Germline V gene lookup returns CDR1 LNHDA and CDR2 SQIVND (reference sequence). There are 15 residues in the CDR3. Trimming removed 5 bases from V and 5 bases from J; junction bases left unmatched: 5.